Sequencing of this TCR gamma chain was carried out in a study of gamma-delta chains in newborns, infants, children. TCRdb reanalysed the reads with CATT. The top ten hold roughly 45% of the sample, which has 2,000 to 2,500 gamma-chain clones, 25% to 30% seen once. The sequenced material came from blood. The receptors were gathered from a child who was a newborn, infant or young child, either healthy, febrile or measles-vaccinated (not recorded which).

This clone occurred a few times. The chain recombines TRGV4 with TRGJP1. The V segment lost 0 bases and the J segment 8 bases; nucleotides outside the gene matches: 6. This CDR3 has 14 amino acids. Germline CDR1 and CDR2: EGSTGY and YDSYTSSV. The CDR3 is CATWDGPGGWFKIF. The CDR3 DNA follows: TGTGCCACCTGGGATGGGCCCGGAGGTTGGTTCAAGATATTT.